These 14 T cell receptor beta chains were sequenced from one sample in a study of shared clonotypes between healthy human individuals. Clones were sequenced by immunoSEQ multiplex PCR, and TCRdb holds only the in-frame ones, with some missing. The sample yields roughly 1.5 million clones, roughly 98% seen once. The sequencing sample was made of naive CD4+ T cells sorted from blood. Subset indicated: CD45RA+ positively selected. These receptors were obtained from a man aged 30-40 years in good health.

V gene TRBV30 combines with J gene TRBJ2-7, with 14 bases fitting TRBD2. With V trimmed by 4 bases and J by 4 bases, 6 bases remained unmatched. This CDR3 is built from 15 residues. CDR1 and CDR2 from the germline V gene are GTSNPN and SVGIG (reference sequence). The CDR3 DNA is TGTGCCTGGACGCACGGACTAGCGGGAGGATACGAGCAGTACTTC. It codes for CAWTHGLAGGYEQYF.

The rearrangement joins TRBV15 to TRBJ1-3; no definite D call. This CDR3 is built from 15 residues. Germline V lookup: CDR1 LNHNV, CDR2 YYDKDF (reference sequence). V shed 4 bases and J shed 4 bases, with 14 bases lying between them. The CDR3 coding sequence is TGTGCCACCAGCAACGAGGGCTTTCGGGGAAACACCATATATTTT. Encoded protein: CATSNEGFRGNTIYF.

The rearrangement uses TRBV28 and TRBJ1-5; unclear D gene. The CDR3 spans 13 residues. V was clipped by 5 bases and J by 9 bases, with 14 bases between them. Germline CDR1 is MDHEN and CDR2 is SYDVKM. The CDR3 sequence is CASSQAGISPQHF. In DNA, the CDR3 is TGTGCCAGCAGTCAAGCAGGTATCTCGCCCCAGCATTTT.

The chain has TRBV28 and TRBJ1-1, with TRBD1 matching over 9 bases. Germline loops: CDR1 MDHEN, CDR2 SYDVKM. This CDR3 is built from 13 residues. The V and J ends lost 8 bases and 6 bases, in that order; junction bases with no gene match: 7. The CDR3 region is CASWTGVTSEAFF. In DNA form, the CDR3 reads TGTGCCAGCTGGACAGGGGTTACGTCTGAAGCTTTCTTT.

J is TRBJ2-1 and V is TRBV28; TRBD2 aligns across 11 bases. The CDR3 runs to 16 residues. CDR1 is MDHEN, CDR2 SYDVKM, per germline. V lost 7 bases to trimming and J lost 7 bases; unmatched junction nucleotides: 12. CDR3 nucleotide sequence: TGTGCCAGCATTGCCGGGACTAGCGGCCTAACGAATGAGCAGTTCTTC. Its protein product is CASIAGTSGLTNEQFF.

This rearrangement joins TRBV11-3 to TRBJ2-1, with 10 nucleotides matching TRBD2. This CDR3 contains 16 residues. The ends lost 7 bases at V and 10 bases at J; junction bases unmatched: 16. Germline CDR1 reads SGHNT; CDR2 reads YENEEA. CDR3 in amino acids: CASTTGGLAGVEEQFF. The CDR3 nucleotides are TGTGCCAGCACCACCGGGGGGCTAGCGGGAGTCGAGGAGCAGTTCTTC.

The V call is TRBV5-5, the J call TRBJ2-7; TRBD1 matches 8 bases. V gave up 1 base and J gave up 2 bases; unmatched junction bases: 8. CDR1 SGHKS and CDR2 YYEKEE come from the germline V gene (reference sequence). The CDR3 has 16 amino acids. The CDR3 DNA reads TGTGCCAGCAGCTTGTTGTGGGACAGGAGACCCTACGAGCAGTACTTC. It codes for CASSLLWDRRPYEQYF.

As concerns this clone: The sample holds other DNA sequences that translate to the same CDR3. This chain connects TRBV5-1 to TRBJ1-1; D is unclear. Trimming cost V 4 bases and J 0 bases, with 10 bases left between them. The CDR3 consists of 14 residues. The V gene's germline CDR1 is SGHRS and CDR2 YFSETQ. CDR3 DNA: TGCGCCAGCAGCCCCGGTGGGGTGAACACTGAAGCTTTCTTT. This encodes CASSPGGVNTEAFF.

V gene TRBV29-1 combines with J gene TRBJ1-1; TRBD1 aligns across 9 bases. This CDR3 spans 15 amino acids. V gave up 4 bases and J gave up 1 base; unmatched junction bases: 7. Germline V CDR1 and CDR2: SQVTM, ANQGSEA. The CDR3 coding sequence is TGCAGCGTTGGGGGACAGGGTCTTCCGAACACTGAAGCTTTCTTT. Protein: CSVGGQGLPNTEAFF.

This chain uses TRBV2 with TRBJ2-2; 13 bases align to TRBD2. V dropped 4 bases and J dropped 5; count of bases not matched to a gene: 4. This CDR3 comprises 16 residues. The germline V gene encodes CDR1 SNHLY and CDR2 FYNNEI. DNA of the CDR3: TGTGCCAGCAGTGGGACTAGCGGGAGATCGACCGGGGAGCTGTTTTTT. Translating it yields CASSGTSGRSTGELFF. Full variable domain (outside the CDR3, taken from reference TRBV2 and TRBJ2-2): EPEVTQTPSHQVTQMGQEVILRCVPISNHLYFYWYRQILGQKVEFLVSFYNNEISEKSEIFDDQFSVERPDGSNFTLKIRSTKLEDSAMYFCASSGTSGRSTGELFFGEGSRLTVL.

CDR3 sequence: CASSQVLAGLNTGELFF. The CDR3 DNA reads TGCGCCAGCAGCCAAGTGTTAGCGGGACTGAACACCGGGGAGCTGTTTTTT. The chain employs TRBV4-1 and TRBJ2-2, with TRBD2 identical over 8 bases. The CDR3 has 17 residues. In germline, CDR1 is MGHRA, CDR2 YSYEKL. V was pared by 1 base and J by 1 base, with 5 bases of the junction left unmatched.

CDR3 amino acids: CASSLGGVTYEQYF. In nucleotides, the CDR3 is TGTGCCAGCAGCTTGGGGGGGGTGACCTACGAGCAGTACTTC. This chain links TRBV5-4 with TRBJ2-7; TRBD2 might be the D (6 bases). This CDR3 region has 14 residues. Germline V gene lookup returns CDR1 SGHNT and CDR2 YYREEE (reference sequence). Trimming cost V 0 bases and J 2 bases, with 9 bases left between them.

The V and J genes are TRBV11-3 and TRBJ2-7, with 8 bases lining up with TRBD2. J was trimmed by 3 bases and V by 8 bases; bases with no gene match: 6. This CDR3 is built from 13 residues. Germline V lookup: CDR1 SGHNT, CDR2 YENEEA. The CDR3 bases are TGTGCCAGCGGGAGCGGGAGTAACTACGAGCAGTACTTC. Protein product: CASGSGSNYEQYF.

CDR3 residues: CASRPGTSVNEQFF. The DNA of the CDR3 is TGTGCCAGTAGGCCAGGGACTAGCGTCAATGAGCAGTTCTTC. The genes are TRBV19 and TRBJ2-1; 10 positions agree with TRBD2. Germline CDR1 and CDR2: LNHDA and SQIVND (reference sequence). CDR3 length: 14 amino acids. Losses at the gene ends were 6 bases for V and 6 bases for J; bases not matched to a gene: 5.